A single sample gave rise to the 9 T cell receptor beta chains below, sequenced in a study of beta chain features in type 1 diabetes. Expressed TCRB transcripts were sequenced because the isolated RNA had all been reverse transcribed beforehand. The protocol was immunoSEQ multiplex PCR, while the TCRdb copy is restricted to in-frame clones and leaves out a portion. In the table there are roughly 370,000 clones, approximately 14% of which are singletons. Sequencing was performed on naive CD4+ T cells from blood. The receptors stem from a man aged 25-45 years in good health.

The chain uses TRBV29-1 and TRBJ2-6; D remains ambiguous. Germline V gives CDR1 SQVTM, CDR2 ANQGSEA. Trimming took off 4 bases at V and 1 base at J, with 14 bases between the two ends. This CDR3 spans 16 amino acids. The CDR3 DNA reads as TGCAGCGTTGGCCCAGGTGGGCCATCTGGGGCCAACGTCCTGACTTTC. Translation gives CSVGPGGPSGANVLTF.

This clone was observed a handful of times. This chain connects TRBV7-9 to TRBJ1-3; 7 bases align to TRBD1. CDR1 and CDR2 (germline): SEHNR, FQNEAQ (reference sequence). The V gene end was trimmed by 7 bases and the J gene end by 0 bases; junction bases not matched to a gene: 6. This CDR3 spans 15 amino acids. The CDR3 DNA sequence: TGTGCCAGCAACCTCGGACAGGACTCTGGAAACACCATATATTTT. This encodes CASNLGQDSGNTIYF.

This clone has just a few counts. This rearrangement joins TRBV14 to TRBJ2-6, with a weak D call TRBD1 (5 bases). This CDR3 has 16 amino acids. V lost 1 base, J lost 7 bases, and 14 bases lay in between. Germline lookup yields CDR1 SGHDN and CDR2 FVKESK. The CDR3 protein is CASSQVFRDRANVLTF. The CDR3 DNA reads TGTGCCAGCAGCCAAGTCTTCAGGGATAGAGCCAACGTCCTGACTTTC. Full variable domain (remainder filled in from reference TRBV14 and TRBJ2-6): EAGVTQFPSHSVIEKGQTVTLRCDPISGHDNLYWYRRVMGKEIKFLLHFVKESKQDESGMPNNRFLAERTGGTYSTLKVQPAELEDSGVYFCASSQVFRDRANVLTFGAGSRLTVL.

The chain uses TRBV20-1 and TRBJ1-1; D remains ambiguous. V was trimmed by 6 bases and J by 5 bases, leaving 10 bases between them. Germline CDR1 DFQATT, CDR2 SNEGSKA (reference sequence). CDR3 length: 11 amino acids. In DNA, the CDR3 is TGCAGTGCCCTGAGGGTGACTGAAGCTTTCTTT. Translated, it gives CSALRVTEAFF.

This clone was seen a few times. The V call is TRBV6-5, the J call TRBJ1-1; the D is unclear. V was clipped by 4 bases and J by 2 bases, with 11 bases between them. This CDR3 spans 14 amino acids. Germline lookup yields CDR1 MNHEY and CDR2 SVGAGI. The CDR3 loop reads CASSLRGFNTEAFF. The CDR3 nucleotides are TGTGCCAGCAGTTTGCGCGGTTTTAACACTGAAGCTTTCTTT.

The rearrangement uses TRBV7-2 and TRBJ2-5; maybe TRBD2 (6 bases). This CDR3 spans 15 amino acids. Trimming pared 1 base from V and 4 bases from J, leaving 13 bases between. Germline CDR1 SGHTA, CDR2 FQGNSA. CDR3 sequence (DNA): TGTGCCAGCAGCTTAGGAGCCGGGGGTTTAGAGACCCAGTACTTC. Its translation: CASSLGAGGLETQYF.

The chain combines TRBV28 with TRBJ2-7, with 9 bases fitting TRBD1. The V gene's germline CDR1 is MDHEN and CDR2 SYDVKM. The CDR3 sequence is 15 residues long. The ends lost 4 bases at V and 3 bases at J; junction bases unmatched: 7. CDR3 DNA sequence: TGTGCCAGCAGTTCCGGGACAGGGCTCGGCTACGAGCAGTACGTC. It codes for CASSSGTGLGYEQYV.

This clone was observed a few times. V gene TRBV13 combines with J gene TRBJ2-6; TRBD1 matches 9 bases. V dropped 5 bases and J dropped 2; count of bases not matched to a gene: 13. The CDR3 is 19 amino acids. Per germline, CDR1 PRHDT and CDR2 FYEKMQ (reference sequence). The CDR3 region is CASSKDLWDRETGANVLTF. For the CDR3, the DNA is TGTGCCAGCAGCAAGGACCTTTGGGACAGGGAGACTGGGGCCAACGTCCTGACTTTC.

This clone was counted a few times. The V call is TRBV10-1, the J call TRBJ2-5; TRBD2 matches at 13 bases. Germline assignment: CDR1 WNHNN and CDR2 SYGVQD (reference sequence). The CDR3 extends over 15 amino acids. V lost 6 bases and J lost 3; bases outside the gene matches: 4. The CDR3 loop is CASSLTSGGKETQYF. The DNA for the CDR3 is TGCGCCAGCAGCCTGACTAGCGGGGGGAAAGAGACCCAGTACTTC.